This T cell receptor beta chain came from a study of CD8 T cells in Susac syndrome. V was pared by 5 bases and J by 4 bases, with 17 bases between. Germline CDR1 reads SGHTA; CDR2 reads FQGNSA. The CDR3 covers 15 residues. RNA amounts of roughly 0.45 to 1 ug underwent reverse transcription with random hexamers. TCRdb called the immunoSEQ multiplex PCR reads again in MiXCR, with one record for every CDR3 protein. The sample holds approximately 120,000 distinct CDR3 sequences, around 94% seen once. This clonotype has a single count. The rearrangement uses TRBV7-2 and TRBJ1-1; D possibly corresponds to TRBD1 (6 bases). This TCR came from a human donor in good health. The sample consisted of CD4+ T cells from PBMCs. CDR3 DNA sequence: TGTGCCAGCAGCGCTTCACAGGGTGGCGCCACTGAAGCTTTCTTT. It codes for CASSASQGGATEAFF.